A selection of T cell receptor beta chains follows, all from one sample in a study of CD8 T cells in ankylosing spondylitis. One entry per CDR3 protein, called by TCRdb with MiXCR from the 5' RACE reads. The sample yields around 300,000 distinct CDR3 sequences, approximately 15% seen once. Sequencing was done on a sample of blood, either unsorted or a sorted T cell fraction (not recorded which). Receptor source: a male donor with ankylosing spondylitis or in good health (not recorded which). CDR3s include the opening cysteine and the closing phenylalanine or tryptophan. Each record gives: V gene, CDR3 protein.

>TRBV20-1
CSARDRASYNEQFF
>TRBV12-3/TRBV12-4
CASSSNRAKNIQYF
>TRBV20-1
CSAPGSGYTF
>TRBV11-2
CASSLDAGSETQYF
>TRBV5-1
CASSLQGVKSTEAFF
>TRBV6-5
CASSYSIGVGNTEAFF
>TRBV9
CASSLRLAGGQGSYNEQFF
>TRBV19
CASSIDTSSREQFF
>TRBV12-3/TRBV12-4
CASSLGTSGDYNEQFF
>TRBV5-1
CASSFREEAARDQPQHF
>TRBV5-1
CASSLDMGHYNEQFF
>TRBV18
CASSPLLVDRGDTQYF
>TRBV6-1
CANAGTGGYDEQFF
>TRBV12-3/TRBV12-4
CASSYQGLDTEAFF
>TRBV12-3/TRBV12-4
CASSLEQGFDAFF
>TRBV6-5
CASSSRLAANTGELFF
>TRBV2
CASKSDRTYEQYF
>TRBV20-1
CSAIGLAGGKWGTDTQYF
>TRBV7-8
CASGPGHPCWELFF
>TRBV20-1
CSAFGSQETQYF
>TRBV27
CASSSGTAGSYTEAFF
>TRBV7-2
CASSFGTRPSYEQYF
>TRBV20-1
CSATLAGDSLLF
>TRBV29-1
CSVAVAKNIQYF
>TRBV5-5
CASSFGTAGNTIYF
>TRBV11-2
CASSFDRGSPSPLHF
>TRBV11-2
CAGRTGGTDTQYF
>TRBV12-3/TRBV12-4
CASTPDSKINYGYTF
>TRBV29-1
CSVPLRGPETQYF
>TRBV10-3
CAISESGGRGGTEAFF
>TRBV5-1
CASSFEPGNAMNTGELFF
>TRBV10-3
CAIGGTSQETQYF
>TRBV12-3/TRBV12-4
CASSLAGGSNQPQHF
>TRBV10-3
CATGGGLNTEAFF
>TRBV3-1
CASSPTGRNQPQHF
>TRBV19
CASSIPGAPRDTQYF
>TRBV20-1
CCARESGPADTQYF
>TRBV12-3/TRBV12-4
CASSFYALEKLFF
>TRBV5-1
CASSAGTAANYGYTF
>TRBV5-1
CASSLRGQGDGELFF
>TRBV10-3
CAISDHPGTDTQYF
>TRBV27
CASSRTGGGNTIYF
>TRBV20-1
CSARQGVAYEQYF
>TRBV6-5
CASSYVRLNTEAFF
>TRBV11-2
CASSPQLKGWPTRGKNIQYF
>TRBV12-3/TRBV12-4
CASSHAKNTEAFF
>TRBV3-1
CASSQYGGRPGELFF
>TRBV29-1
CSAADRTPPYEQYF
>TRBV2
CASSEATSKETQYF
>TRBV6-5
CASSYSNRVVSTEAFF
>TRBV5-1
CASSFGTRDYEQYF
>TRBV6-5
CASSYSLGRAYNEQFF
>TRBV30
CAWRGGETQYF
>TRBV7-9
CASSLGWTGNPTGELFF
>TRBV27
CASSFQRSYNEQFF